This T cell receptor beta chain is drawn from a study of blood T cells in healthy people across ages. Findings and limits, study-wide: Donor CMV status was unknown, possibly confounding expanded clonotype changes.

The authors ran a second PCR of roughly 6 to 12 cycles using a sample-barcoded 5' primer and a J-beta primer mix. TCRdb passed the 5' RACE reads through MiXCR, listing each CDR3 protein once. Of 800,000 to 950,000 distinct CDR3 sequences listed, 25% to 35% are singletons. This clonotype has only a few counts. Its matching antigen is unknown. These same data were also listed under a study on T cells of mothers and their children. From that paper: Each child contributed 2.5 million to 3.5 million TCR beta CDR3 reads, while each mother contributed over 9 million. It was related mother-child pairs that showed slightly higher overlap than unrelated pairs, without reaching significance.

This clonotype was sampled from a middle-aged woman in good health. Sequencing was carried out using blood.

In nucleotides, the CDR3 is TGTGCCAGCAGTATAACGGGGGGGCGGACTGAAGCTTTCTTT. Translating it yields CASSITGGRTEAFF. The chain employs TRBV7-3 and TRBJ1-1, with TRBD1 as a possible D gene (6 bases). The CDR3 runs 14 residues. V was shortened by 6 bases and J by 5 bases, with 16 bases between the two germline ends. Germline V gene lookup returns CDR1 SGHTA and CDR2 FQGTGA.